This is a list of T cell receptor beta chains from one sample in a study of blood T cell repertoires in COVID-19. Method: immunoSEQ multiplex PCR; TCRdb's copy keeps in-frame clones and lacks some. The data show hundreds of thousands of clones, with approximately 85% seen just once and roughly 4.6% held by the top ten. Sequenced material: peripheral blood. The receptors come from a man between 45 and 60 years old with COVID-19, enrolled during active disease. Both conserved end residues are trimmed from each CDR3. Clone size is not always given. Where it is, it says once, few, many or a class for expanded clones.

length: 12
size: once
V: TRBV5-1
J: TRBJ2-7
CDR3: ASSLSGGDYEQY

length: 14
size: -
V: TRBV11-2
J: TRBJ2-5
CDR3: ASSLGVIAGQETQY

length: 14
size: many
V: TRBV7-9
J: TRBJ1-2
CDR3: ASSSAGVWPNYGYT

length: 16
size: -
V: TRBV15
J: TRBJ1-5
CDR3: ATRLAPNRGLMFQPQH

length: 12
size: -
V: TRBV3-1/TRBV3-2
J: TRBJ2-7
CDR3: ASSQGTGAYEQY

length: 12
size: -
V: TRBV7-9
J: TRBJ2-7
CDR3: ASSLVQNSYEQY

length: 10
size: -
V: TRBV12-3/TRBV12-4
J: TRBJ1-1
CDR3: ASSFTVTEAF

length: 10
size: -
V: TRBV24-1
J: TRBJ2-2
CDR3: ATSEATGELF

length: 12
size: -
V: TRBV30
J: TRBJ2-3
CDR3: AWTGRGRTDTQY

length: 14
size: -
V: TRBV24-1
J: TRBJ2-2
CDR3: ATSTRGPPNTGELF

length: 12
size: -
V: TRBV20-1
J: TRBJ2-6
CDR3: SASRGSGANVLT

length: 13
size: -
V: TRBV30
J: TRBJ1-5
CDR3: AWSVQGQGAQPQH

length: 13
size: many
V: TRBV6-5
J: TRBJ1-3
CDR3: ASSYSEGALNTIY

length: 15
size: -
V: TRBV11-2
J: TRBJ2-1
CDR3: ASSLAGTSLRVNEQF